These T cell receptor beta chains were read from a single sample in a study of technical replicates of blood from several donors. Using immunoSEQ multiplex PCR, the repertoire was profiled, and TCRdb retains in-frame clones only, with some absent. The repertoire holds fewer than 60,000 clones, with 92% as singletons. Sequencing was performed on PBMCs. The source is a human donor in good health. Some clones in this sample may be carry-over from other donors' samples. CDR3s include the opening cysteine and the closing phenylalanine or tryptophan. Fields, in order: D gene, clone size, V gene, J gene, CDR3 length, CDR3 DNA, CDR3 protein. D genes are given only for firm matches. For some rows the clone size is stated as once, few or many, or as a class when expanded; others skip it.

d_call: .; clone_size: .; v_call: TRBV4-1; j_call: TRBJ2-5; cdr3_length: 13; cdr3_nt: TGCGCCAGCAGCCAAGGGGCTCTGGAGACCCAGTACTTC; cdr3_aa: CASSQGALETQYF
d_call: .; clone_size: .; v_call: TRBV6-1; j_call: TRBJ2-5; cdr3_length: 13; cdr3_nt: TGTGCCAGCAGTGGACAGATCCAAGAGACCCAGTACTTC; cdr3_aa: CASSGQIQETQYF
d_call: .; clone_size: .; v_call: TRBV23-1; j_call: TRBJ1-1; cdr3_length: 14; cdr3_nt: TGCGCCAGCAGGCTTGGCCAAAGGAACACTGAAGCTTTCTTT; cdr3_aa: CASRLGQRNTEAFF
d_call: TRBD1; clone_size: .; v_call: TRBV4-2; j_call: TRBJ1-2; cdr3_length: 17; cdr3_nt: TGTGCCAGCAGCCAAGGGACAGGGGCCTTCCACCTCTATGGCTACACCTTC; cdr3_aa: CASSQGTGAFHLYGYTF
d_call: TRBD1; clone_size: .; v_call: TRBV4-1; j_call: TRBJ2-7; cdr3_length: 16; cdr3_nt: TGCGCCAGCAGCCACGCTGTGCTGGGACAGGGAGGCGAGCAGTACTTC; cdr3_aa: CASSHAVLGQGGEQYF
d_call: TRBD2; clone_size: .; v_call: TRBV27; j_call: TRBJ2-7; cdr3_length: 15; cdr3_nt: TGTGCCAGCAGCGGACTAGCGGGAGGATTCTACGAGCAGTACTTC; cdr3_aa: CASSGLAGGFYEQYF
d_call: .; clone_size: .; v_call: TRBV7-6; j_call: TRBJ1-3; cdr3_length: 20; cdr3_nt: TGTGCCAGCAGCCGAGGTTCTTCAGGGCCCCTTCTAGGATCTGGAAACACCATATATTTT; cdr3_aa: CASSRGSSGPLLGSGNTIYF
d_call: TRBD2; clone_size: once; v_call: TRBV4-1; j_call: TRBJ2-1; cdr3_length: 14; cdr3_nt: TGCGCCAGCAGCGGACTAGCGGCCTACAATGAGCAGTTCTTC; cdr3_aa: CASSGLAAYNEQFF
d_call: .; clone_size: .; v_call: TRBV19; j_call: TRBJ1-6; cdr3_length: 15; cdr3_nt: TGTGCCAGTAGTATAGATCTATCCACGATCTCACCCCTCCACTTT; cdr3_aa: CASSIDLSTISPLHF
d_call: TRBD1; clone_size: .; v_call: TRBV4-2; j_call: TRBJ1-1; cdr3_length: 18; cdr3_nt: TGTGCCAGCAGCCAACCGGACAGGGTTGTTGTTTGGAACACTGAAGCTTTCTTT; cdr3_aa: CASSQPDRVVVWNTEAFF
d_call: TRBD1; clone_size: .; v_call: TRBV5-6; j_call: TRBJ1-2; cdr3_length: 14; cdr3_nt: TGTGCCAGCAGCTTGGAAGACAGGGCCTATGGCTACACCTTC; cdr3_aa: CASSLEDRAYGYTF
d_call: .; clone_size: .; v_call: TRBV5-1; j_call: TRBJ1-3; cdr3_length: 15; cdr3_nt: TGCGCCAGCAGCCCAGCAGGGTCCTCTGGAAACACCATATATTTT; cdr3_aa: CASSPAGSSGNTIYF
d_call: .; clone_size: once; v_call: TRBV5-1; j_call: TRBJ1-6; cdr3_length: 13; cdr3_nt: TGCGCCAGCAGCCCTCATACATTTTCACCCCTCCACTTT; cdr3_aa: CASSPHTFSPLHF
d_call: TRBD1; clone_size: .; v_call: TRBV19; j_call: TRBJ2-5; cdr3_length: 13; cdr3_nt: TGTGCCAGTAGTGGCTACAGGGGAGAGACCCAGTACTTC; cdr3_aa: CASSGYRGETQYF
d_call: TRBD2; clone_size: .; v_call: TRBV5-1; j_call: TRBJ2-3; cdr3_length: 16; cdr3_nt: TGCGCCAGCAGCTCGACTAGCGGGGGCCCCACAGATACGCAGTATTTT; cdr3_aa: CASSSTSGGPTDTQYF
d_call: TRBD2; clone_size: .; v_call: TRBV4-1; j_call: TRBJ2-7; cdr3_length: 15; cdr3_nt: TGCGCCAGCAGCCATACGCCGCGGGAGGAGGACGAGCAGTACTTC; cdr3_aa: CASSHTPREEDEQYF
d_call: .; clone_size: .; v_call: TRBV12-5; j_call: TRBJ1-2; cdr3_length: 18; cdr3_nt: TGTGCTAGTGGTTTGGTGTCAGGGTGGCCCCTCCAAAGTTATGGCTACACCTTC; cdr3_aa: CASGLVSGWPLQSYGYTF
d_call: .; clone_size: .; v_call: TRBV7-2; j_call: TRBJ2-7; cdr3_length: 14; cdr3_nt: TGTGCCAGCGGGCCCGGGGGACAGCTCTACGAGCAGTACTTC; cdr3_aa: CASGPGGQLYEQYF
d_call: .; clone_size: .; v_call: TRBV2; j_call: TRBJ1-4; cdr3_length: 12; cdr3_nt: TGTGCCAGCAACCCAGAAACAGAAAAACTGTTTTTT; cdr3_aa: CASNPETEKLFF
d_call: .; clone_size: .; v_call: TRBV7-2; j_call: TRBJ2-5; cdr3_length: 14; cdr3_nt: TGTGCCAGCAGCTTAATTGGGCTTCGGGAGACCCAGTACTTC; cdr3_aa: CASSLIGLRETQYF
d_call: .; clone_size: .; v_call: TRBV9; j_call: TRBJ2-2; cdr3_length: 13; cdr3_nt: TGTGCCAGCAGCGTATCACTAGTCGGGGAGCTGTTTTTT; cdr3_aa: CASSVSLVGELFF
d_call: TRBD1; clone_size: .; v_call: TRBV5-1; j_call: TRBJ2-1; cdr3_length: 15; cdr3_nt: TGCGCCAGCCGATTTGGTGACAGGGCGTACAATGAGCAGTTCTTC; cdr3_aa: CASRFGDRAYNEQFF
d_call: .; clone_size: .; v_call: TRBV5-6; j_call: TRBJ1-2; cdr3_length: 12; cdr3_nt: TGTGCCAGCAGCTTGGATGCGGAGAATTTGGCCTTC; cdr3_aa: CASSLDAENLAF
d_call: .; clone_size: .; v_call: TRBV7-9; j_call: TRBJ2-7; cdr3_length: 15; cdr3_nt: TGTGCCAGCAGCTCGGCAGGCGGGACCACCTACGAGCAGTACTTC; cdr3_aa: CASSSAGGTTYEQYF
d_call: TRBD1; clone_size: few; v_call: TRBV27; j_call: TRBJ2-7; cdr3_length: 16; cdr3_nt: TGTGCCAGCAGCCCACGGACAGGGGGACGAGGCTACGAGCAGTACTTC; cdr3_aa: CASSPRTGGRGYEQYF
d_call: .; clone_size: once; v_call: TRBV18; j_call: TRBJ2-5; cdr3_length: 17; cdr3_nt: TGTGCCAGCTCACCATCTGTTGCGGGGGCCCACCAAGAGACCCAGTACTTC; cdr3_aa: CASSPSVAGAHQETQYF
d_call: .; clone_size: .; v_call: TRBV18; j_call: TRBJ1-1; cdr3_length: 15; cdr3_nt: TGTGCCAGCTCACCTATCGAGGGGGGGGACACTGAAGCTTTCTTT; cdr3_aa: CASSPIEGGDTEAFF
d_call: .; clone_size: .; v_call: TRBV29-1; j_call: TRBJ1-1; cdr3_length: 12; cdr3_nt: TGCAGCGCCCGGAGCGGGGCCACTGAAGCTTTCTTT; cdr3_aa: CSARSGATEAFF
d_call: TRBD1; clone_size: .; v_call: TRBV9; j_call: TRBJ2-1; cdr3_length: 16; cdr3_nt: TGTGCCAGCAGCGTAAGGGGACAGGGTTCTTACAATGAGCAGTTCTTC; cdr3_aa: CASSVRGQGSYNEQFF
d_call: .; clone_size: .; v_call: TRBV6-1; j_call: TRBJ1-3; cdr3_length: 15; cdr3_nt: TGTGCCAGCAGTGTGAAAGGAGAGTCTGGAAACACCATATATTTT; cdr3_aa: CASSVKGESGNTIYF
d_call: .; clone_size: .; v_call: TRBV5-1; j_call: TRBJ2-3; cdr3_length: 13; cdr3_nt: TGCGCCAGCAGCTTTTCTTCCTCAGATACGCAGTATTTT; cdr3_aa: CASSFSSSDTQYF
d_call: TRBD2; clone_size: .; v_call: TRBV18; j_call: TRBJ2-7; cdr3_length: 15; cdr3_nt: TGTGCCAGCTCACGATGGACTAGCGGGAGTAACGAGCAGTACTTC; cdr3_aa: CASSRWTSGSNEQYF
d_call: TRBD1; clone_size: .; v_call: TRBV9; j_call: TRBJ1-2; cdr3_length: 15; cdr3_nt: TGTGCCAGCAGCGTAGGGACAGGGGCTTTTTATGGCTACACCTTC; cdr3_aa: CASSVGTGAFYGYTF
d_call: TRBD2; clone_size: .; v_call: TRBV5-1; j_call: TRBJ2-1; cdr3_length: 15; cdr3_nt: TGCGCCAGCAGATTTAGCGGGGACTCCTACAATGAGCAGTTCTTC; cdr3_aa: CASRFSGDSYNEQFF
d_call: .; clone_size: .; v_call: TRBV30; j_call: TRBJ2-7; cdr3_length: 13; cdr3_nt: TGTGCCTGGAGTCAGGACGTGGGGGGAAGGCAGTACTTC; cdr3_aa: CAWSQDVGGRQYF
d_call: .; clone_size: .; v_call: TRBV6-1; j_call: TRBJ2-7; cdr3_length: 12; cdr3_nt: TGTGCCAGCAAGGACGGAGGCTACGAGCAGTACTTC; cdr3_aa: CASKDGGYEQYF
d_call: TRBD2; clone_size: .; v_call: TRBV14; j_call: TRBJ2-7; cdr3_length: 14; cdr3_nt: TGTGCCAGCAGCCCCGGGTATGCTAGCGGCCAGCAGTACTTC; cdr3_aa: CASSPGYASGQQYF
d_call: TRBD2; clone_size: few; v_call: TRBV7-8; j_call: TRBJ2-2; cdr3_length: 17; cdr3_nt: TGTGCCAGCAGCTTAGGACCCCTAGCGGGGAACACCGGGGAGCTGTTTTTT; cdr3_aa: CASSLGPLAGNTGELFF
d_call: TRBD1; clone_size: .; v_call: TRBV19; j_call: TRBJ2-7; cdr3_length: 16; cdr3_nt: TGTGCCAGTAGTATTGGGGGGGGACAGGGAGGGTTGCGGCAGTACTTC; cdr3_aa: CASSIGGGQGGLRQYF
d_call: TRBD2; clone_size: .; v_call: TRBV5-6; j_call: TRBJ2-7; cdr3_length: 15; cdr3_nt: TGTGCCAGCAGCTTGCGGACTAGCCGTGCCTACGAGCAGTACTTC; cdr3_aa: CASSLRTSRAYEQYF
d_call: .; clone_size: few; v_call: TRBV4-1; j_call: TRBJ1-5; cdr3_length: 14; cdr3_nt: TGCGCCAGCAGCCAAGATCATAGCAATCAGCCCCAGCATTTT; cdr3_aa: CASSQDHSNQPQHF
d_call: TRBD2; clone_size: .; v_call: TRBV7-2; j_call: TRBJ2-7; cdr3_length: 14; cdr3_nt: TGTGCCAGCAGCTGGACGGGGGGAGCCTACGAGCAGTACTTC; cdr3_aa: CASSWTGGAYEQYF
d_call: TRBD2; clone_size: .; v_call: TRBV9; j_call: TRBJ2-1; cdr3_length: 16; cdr3_nt: TGTGCCAGCAGCCCCCGACTAGCGGGAGTCCTGCATGAGCAGTTCTTC; cdr3_aa: CASSPRLAGVLHEQFF
d_call: TRBD1; clone_size: .; v_call: TRBV4-1; j_call: TRBJ1-1; cdr3_length: 14; cdr3_nt: TGCGCCAGCAGCCAATATCAGGGGGAGGCTGAAGCTTTCTTT; cdr3_aa: CASSQYQGEAEAFF
d_call: TRBD1; clone_size: once; v_call: TRBV5-1; j_call: TRBJ2-3; cdr3_length: 14; cdr3_nt: TGCGCCAGCAGCCGGGACAGGGGGACAGATACGCAGTATTTT; cdr3_aa: CASSRDRGTDTQYF
d_call: .; clone_size: .; v_call: TRBV27; j_call: TRBJ1-2; cdr3_length: 16; cdr3_nt: TGTGCCAGCAGAGTAAGTGCAGGGGCGCCTAACTATGGCTACACCTTC; cdr3_aa: CASRVSAGAPNYGYTF
d_call: .; clone_size: .; v_call: TRBV5-4; j_call: TRBJ2-7; cdr3_length: 16; cdr3_nt: TGTGCCAGCAGCTTGAGTGTGGGGGGGCCCTCCTACGAGCAGTACTTC; cdr3_aa: CASSLSVGGPSYEQYF
d_call: .; clone_size: .; v_call: TRBV2; j_call: TRBJ1-4; cdr3_length: 13; cdr3_nt: TGTGCCAGCAGTGATTGGGGGCAGGAAAAACTGTTTTTT; cdr3_aa: CASSDWGQEKLFF
d_call: TRBD1; clone_size: .; v_call: TRBV7-3; j_call: TRBJ2-2; cdr3_length: 16; cdr3_nt: TGTGCCAGCAGCTTAGATCCGACAGGGGTCAGCGGGGAGCTGTTTTTT; cdr3_aa: CASSLDPTGVSGELFF
d_call: TRBD1; clone_size: .; v_call: TRBV2; j_call: TRBJ1-2; cdr3_length: 12; cdr3_nt: TGTGCCAGCAGGACAGGGGGCGGCGGCTACACCTTC; cdr3_aa: CASRTGGGGYTF
d_call: TRBD2; clone_size: .; v_call: TRBV7-9; j_call: TRBJ2-3; cdr3_length: 17; cdr3_nt: TGTGCCAGCAGCTTCCCCCTCCGGGAGGCCAGCACAGATACGCAGTATTTT; cdr3_aa: CASSFPLREASTDTQYF
d_call: TRBD2; clone_size: .; v_call: TRBV7-9; j_call: TRBJ2-1; cdr3_length: 15; cdr3_nt: TGTGCCAGCAGCACAGAACTAGCGCCATACAATGAGCAGTTCTTC; cdr3_aa: CASSTELAPYNEQFF
d_call: .; clone_size: .; v_call: TRBV27; j_call: TRBJ1-1; cdr3_length: 13; cdr3_nt: TGTGCCAGCAGTTGGGGGGACGGGACTGAAGCTTTCTTT; cdr3_aa: CASSWGDGTEAFF
d_call: TRBD1; clone_size: .; v_call: TRBV30; j_call: TRBJ1-1; cdr3_length: 13; cdr3_nt: TGTGCCTGGGGACAGGGGGGGAAGGGTGAAGCTTTCTTT; cdr3_aa: CAWGQGGKGEAFF
d_call: .; clone_size: once; v_call: TRBV7-2; j_call: TRBJ1-4; cdr3_length: 13; cdr3_nt: TGTGCCAGCAGCCTGAACAGGGTTGAAAAACTGTTTTTT; cdr3_aa: CASSLNRVEKLFF
d_call: TRBD1; clone_size: .; v_call: TRBV5-1; j_call: TRBJ1-2; cdr3_length: 14; cdr3_nt: TGCGCCAGCAGCCGGGACAGGGGGACCTGGGGCTACACCTTC; cdr3_aa: CASSRDRGTWGYTF
d_call: TRBD2; clone_size: .; v_call: TRBV5-4; j_call: TRBJ2-1; cdr3_length: 14; cdr3_nt: TGTGCCAGCAGCACCTCCAGCGGGAGGGCCGAACAGTTCTTC; cdr3_aa: CASSTSSGRAEQFF
d_call: TRBD2; clone_size: .; v_call: TRBV7-2; j_call: TRBJ2-1; cdr3_length: 15; cdr3_nt: TGTGCCAGCAGCTGGACTAGCGGGACCTACAATGAGCAGTTCTTC; cdr3_aa: CASSWTSGTYNEQFF